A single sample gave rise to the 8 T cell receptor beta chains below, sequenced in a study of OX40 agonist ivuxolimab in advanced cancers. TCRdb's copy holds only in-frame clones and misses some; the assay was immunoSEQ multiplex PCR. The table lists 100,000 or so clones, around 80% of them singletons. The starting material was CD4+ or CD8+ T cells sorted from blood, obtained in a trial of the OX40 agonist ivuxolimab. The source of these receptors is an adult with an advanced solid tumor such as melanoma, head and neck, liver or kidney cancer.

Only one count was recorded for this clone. In DNA form, the CDR3 reads TGTGCCAGCACCTTTAGCGCGGCGAACACCGGGGAGCTGTTTTTT. It translates to CASTFSAANTGELFF. The chain uses TRBV11-2 and TRBJ2-2, with D perhaps TRBD2 (5 bases). Germline V lookup: CDR1 SGHAT, CDR2 FQNNGV. The CDR3 is 15 residues long. Between the trimmed V and J ends, which lost 7 bases and 0 bases, there was a span of 12 bases. Filled out from reference TRBV11-2 and TRBJ2-2, the complete variable domain reads EAGVAQSPRYKIIEKRQSVAFWCNPISGHATLYWYQQILGQGPKLLIQFQNNGVVDDSQLPKDRFSAERLKGVDSTLKIQPAKLEDSAVYLCASTFSAANTGELFFGEGSRLTVL.

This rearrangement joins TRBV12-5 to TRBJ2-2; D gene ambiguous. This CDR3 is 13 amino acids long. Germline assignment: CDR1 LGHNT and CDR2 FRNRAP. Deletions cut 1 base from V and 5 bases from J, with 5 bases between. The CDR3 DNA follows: TGTGCTAGTGGTTTGGACGGGACCGGGGAGCTGTTTTTT. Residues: CASGLDGTGELFF.

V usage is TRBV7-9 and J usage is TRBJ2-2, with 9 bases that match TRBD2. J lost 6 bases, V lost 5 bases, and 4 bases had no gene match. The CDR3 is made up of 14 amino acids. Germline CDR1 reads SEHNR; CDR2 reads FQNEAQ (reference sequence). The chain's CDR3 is CASSPGLAAGELFF. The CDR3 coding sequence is TGTGCCAGCAGCCCGGGACTAGCTGCCGGGGAGCTGTTTTTT.

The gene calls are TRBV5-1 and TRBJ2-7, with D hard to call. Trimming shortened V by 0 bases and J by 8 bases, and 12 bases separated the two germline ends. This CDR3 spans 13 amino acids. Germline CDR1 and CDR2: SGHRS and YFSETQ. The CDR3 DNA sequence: TGCGCCAGCAGCTTGGAAAACCTCCTCAAGCAGTACTTC. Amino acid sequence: CASSLENLLKQYF. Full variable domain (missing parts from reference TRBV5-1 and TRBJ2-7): KAGVTQTPRYLIKTRGQQVTLSCSPISGHRSVSWYQQTPGQGLQFLFEYFSETQRNKGNFPGRFSGRQFSNSRSEMNVSTLELGDSALYLCASSLENLLKQYFGPGTRLTVT.

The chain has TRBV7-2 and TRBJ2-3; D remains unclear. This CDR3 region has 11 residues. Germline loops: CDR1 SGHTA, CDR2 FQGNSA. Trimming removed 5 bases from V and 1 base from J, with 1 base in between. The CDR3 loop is CASSRTDTQYF. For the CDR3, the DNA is TGTGCCAGCAGCCGCACAGATACGCAGTATTTT.

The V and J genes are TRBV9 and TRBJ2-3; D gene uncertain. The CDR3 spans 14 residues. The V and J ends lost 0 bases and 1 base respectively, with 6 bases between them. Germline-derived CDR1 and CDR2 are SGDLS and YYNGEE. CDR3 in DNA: TGTGCCAGCAGCGTAGTTCAGGGCACAGATACGCAGTATTTT. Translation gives CASSVVQGTDTQYF.

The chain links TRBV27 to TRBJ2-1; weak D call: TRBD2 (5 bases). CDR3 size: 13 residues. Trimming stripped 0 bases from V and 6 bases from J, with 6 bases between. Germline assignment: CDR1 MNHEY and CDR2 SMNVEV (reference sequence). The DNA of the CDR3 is TGTGCCAGCAGTTTATCGGCGGGCAATGAGCAGTTCTTC. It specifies CASSLSAGNEQFF.

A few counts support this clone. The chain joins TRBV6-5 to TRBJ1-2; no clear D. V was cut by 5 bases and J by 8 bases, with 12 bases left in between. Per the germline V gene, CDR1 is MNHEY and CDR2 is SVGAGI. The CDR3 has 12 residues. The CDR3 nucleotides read TGTGCCAGCAGTACCAGACTCGGGGGCTACACCTTC. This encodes CASSTRLGGYTF.